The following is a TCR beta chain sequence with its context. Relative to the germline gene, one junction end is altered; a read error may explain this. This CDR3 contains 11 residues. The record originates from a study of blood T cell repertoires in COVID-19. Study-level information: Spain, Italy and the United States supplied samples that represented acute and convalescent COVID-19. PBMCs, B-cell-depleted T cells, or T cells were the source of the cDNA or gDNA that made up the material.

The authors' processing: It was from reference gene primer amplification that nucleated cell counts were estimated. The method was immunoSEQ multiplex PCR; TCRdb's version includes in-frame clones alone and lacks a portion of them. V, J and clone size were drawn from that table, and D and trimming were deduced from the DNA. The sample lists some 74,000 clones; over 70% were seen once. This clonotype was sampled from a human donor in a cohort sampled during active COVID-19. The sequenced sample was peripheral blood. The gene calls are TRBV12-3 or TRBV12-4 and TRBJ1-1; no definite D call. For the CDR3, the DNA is TGTGCCAGCAGTCCGAGCCGTGCCCCCCACTTT. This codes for CASSPSRAPHF.